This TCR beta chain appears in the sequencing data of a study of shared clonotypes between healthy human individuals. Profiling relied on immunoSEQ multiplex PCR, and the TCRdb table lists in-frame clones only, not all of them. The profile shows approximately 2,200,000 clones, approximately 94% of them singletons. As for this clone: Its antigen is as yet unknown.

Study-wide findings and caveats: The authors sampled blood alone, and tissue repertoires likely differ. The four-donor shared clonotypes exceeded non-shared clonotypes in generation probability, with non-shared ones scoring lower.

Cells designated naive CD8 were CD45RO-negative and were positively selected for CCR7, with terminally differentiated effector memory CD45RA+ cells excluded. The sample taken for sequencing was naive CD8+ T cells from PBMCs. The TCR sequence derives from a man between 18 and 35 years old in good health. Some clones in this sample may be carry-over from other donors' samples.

CDR3 protein: CASSPRTENTGELFF. The CDR3 region has the DNA TGTGCCAGCAGCCCCAGGACGGAGAACACCGGGGAGCTGTTTTTT. This chain joins TRBV11-3 and TRBJ2-2; no firm D call. The CDR3 is 15 residues long. Germline V gives CDR1 SGHNT, CDR2 YENEEA. Trimming took 5 bases from V and 1 from J, leaving 11 bases between them.